This T cell receptor beta chain was identified during a study of cytomegalovirus exposure and HLA in healthy donors. Between the trimmed V and J ends, which lost 1 base and 0 bases, there was a span of 13 bases. The CDR3 runs 17 residues. Both 60 Vbeta primers and 13 Jbeta primers went into the PCR. Clones were sequenced by immunoSEQ multiplex PCR, and TCRdb holds only the in-frame ones, with some missing. Found here are roughly 120,000 clones, around three quarters of them singletons; the top ten hold under 6%. The V and J genes are TRBV5-3 and TRBJ1-4; D is unclear. TRBV5-3 is assigned to the ORF class and has an uncertain function. Sequences were obtained from PBMCs. This TCR was sampled from a man under 40 in good health and CMV-seronegative. Here the CDR3 DNA reads TGTGCCAGAAGCTTGAGTGAAGGAGTTGCAACTAATGAAAAACTGTTTTTT. It specifies CARSLSEGVATNEKLFF.